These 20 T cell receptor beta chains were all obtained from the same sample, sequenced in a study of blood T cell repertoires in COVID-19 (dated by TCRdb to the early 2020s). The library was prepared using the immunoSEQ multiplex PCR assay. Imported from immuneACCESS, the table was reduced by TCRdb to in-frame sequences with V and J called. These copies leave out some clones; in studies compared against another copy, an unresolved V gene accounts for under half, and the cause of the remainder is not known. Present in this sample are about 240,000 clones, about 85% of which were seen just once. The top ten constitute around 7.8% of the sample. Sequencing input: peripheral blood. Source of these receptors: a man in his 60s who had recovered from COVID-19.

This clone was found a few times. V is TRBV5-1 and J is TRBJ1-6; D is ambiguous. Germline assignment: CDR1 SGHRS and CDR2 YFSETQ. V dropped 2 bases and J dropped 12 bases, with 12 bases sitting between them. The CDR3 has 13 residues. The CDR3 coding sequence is TGCGCCAGCAGCTTTTCTGACTCTCAACCCCTCCACTTT. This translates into CASSFSDSQPLHF.

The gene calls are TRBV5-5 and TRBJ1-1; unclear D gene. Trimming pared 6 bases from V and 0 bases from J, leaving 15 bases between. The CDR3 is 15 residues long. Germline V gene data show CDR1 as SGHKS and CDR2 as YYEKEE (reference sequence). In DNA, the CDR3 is TGTGCCAGCACCTATGGGCCTGCTCTGAACACTGAAGCTTTCTTT. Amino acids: CASTYGPALNTEAFF.

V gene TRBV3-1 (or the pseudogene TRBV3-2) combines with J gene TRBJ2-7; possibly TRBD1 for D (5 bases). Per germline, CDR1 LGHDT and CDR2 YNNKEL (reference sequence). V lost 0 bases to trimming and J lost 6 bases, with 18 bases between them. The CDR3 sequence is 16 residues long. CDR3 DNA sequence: TGTGCCAGCAGCCAAGATTGGTCAGGGTTTAGGGGCGAGCAGTACTTC. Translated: CASSQDWSGFRGEQYF.

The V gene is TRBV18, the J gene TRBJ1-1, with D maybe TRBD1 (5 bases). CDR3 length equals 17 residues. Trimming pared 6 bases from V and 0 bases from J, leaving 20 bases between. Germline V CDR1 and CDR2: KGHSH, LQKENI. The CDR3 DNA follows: TGTGCCAGCTCGACAAAGGCAACAGGTGGGATGAACACTGAAGCTTTCTTT. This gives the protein CASSTKATGGMNTEAFF.

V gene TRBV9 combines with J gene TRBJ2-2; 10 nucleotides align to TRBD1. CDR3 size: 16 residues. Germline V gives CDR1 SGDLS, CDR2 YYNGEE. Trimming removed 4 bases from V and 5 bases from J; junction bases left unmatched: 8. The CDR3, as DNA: TGTGCCAGCAGCTTACGAGGACAGGGGGGGACCGGGGAGCTGTTTTTT. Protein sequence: CASSLRGQGGTGELFF.

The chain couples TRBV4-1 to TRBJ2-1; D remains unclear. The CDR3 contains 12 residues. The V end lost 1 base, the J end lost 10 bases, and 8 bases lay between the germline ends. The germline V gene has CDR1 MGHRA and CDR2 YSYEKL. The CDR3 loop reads CASSQGPREQFF. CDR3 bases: TGCGCCAGCAGCCAAGGTCCTAGGGAGCAGTTCTTC.

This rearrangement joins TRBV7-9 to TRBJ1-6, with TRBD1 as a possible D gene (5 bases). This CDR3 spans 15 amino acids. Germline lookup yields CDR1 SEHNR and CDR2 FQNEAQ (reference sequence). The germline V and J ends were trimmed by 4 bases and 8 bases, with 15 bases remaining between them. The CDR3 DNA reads TGTGCCAGCAGCTCTCGGGACTCGTTAGATTCACCCCTCCACTTT. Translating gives CASSSRDSLDSPLHF.

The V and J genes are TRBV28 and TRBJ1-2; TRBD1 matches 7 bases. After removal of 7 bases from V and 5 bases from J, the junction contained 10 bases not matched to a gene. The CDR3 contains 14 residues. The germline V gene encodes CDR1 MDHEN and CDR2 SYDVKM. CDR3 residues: CASKPGQRYYGYTF. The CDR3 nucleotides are TGTGCCAGCAAGCCGGGACAGCGTTATTATGGCTACACCTTC.

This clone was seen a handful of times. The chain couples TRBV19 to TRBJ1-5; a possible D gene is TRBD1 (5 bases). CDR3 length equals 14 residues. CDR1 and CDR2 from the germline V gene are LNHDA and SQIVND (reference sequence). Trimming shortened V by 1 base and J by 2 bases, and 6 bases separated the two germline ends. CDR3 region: CASSIARGNQPQHF. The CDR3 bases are TGTGCCAGTAGTATAGCCAGGGGCAATCAGCCCCAGCATTTT.

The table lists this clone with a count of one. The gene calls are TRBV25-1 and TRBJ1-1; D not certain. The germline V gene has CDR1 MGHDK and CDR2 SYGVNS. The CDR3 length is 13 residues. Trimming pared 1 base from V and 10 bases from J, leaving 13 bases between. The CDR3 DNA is TGTGCCAGCAGTGAATGGCTTGGTTTCGCAGCTTTCTTT. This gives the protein CASSEWLGFAAFF.

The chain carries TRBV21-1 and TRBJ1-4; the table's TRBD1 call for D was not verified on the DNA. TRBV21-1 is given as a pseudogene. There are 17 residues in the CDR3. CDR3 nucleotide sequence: TGTGCCAGCAGCAAAACCGGGCCAGGGGCCCTTAATGAAAAACTGTTTTTT. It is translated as CASSKTGPGALNEKLFF.

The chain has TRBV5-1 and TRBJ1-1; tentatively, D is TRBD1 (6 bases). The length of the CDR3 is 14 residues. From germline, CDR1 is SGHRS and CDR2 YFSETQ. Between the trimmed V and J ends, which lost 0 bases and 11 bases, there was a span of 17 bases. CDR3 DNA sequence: TGCGCCAGCAGCTTGGGGACAGAGGGGGTTAAGGCTTTCTTT. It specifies CASSLGTEGVKAFF. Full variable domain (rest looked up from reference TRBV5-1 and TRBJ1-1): KAGVTQTPRYLIKTRGQQVTLSCSPISGHRSVSWYQQTPGQGLQFLFEYFSETQRNKGNFPGRFSGRQFSNSRSEMNVSTLELGDSALYLCASSLGTEGVKAFFGQGTRLTVV.

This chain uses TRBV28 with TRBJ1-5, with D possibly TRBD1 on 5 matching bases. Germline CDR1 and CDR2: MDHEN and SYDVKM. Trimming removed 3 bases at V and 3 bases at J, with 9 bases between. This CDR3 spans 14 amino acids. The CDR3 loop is CASSFLGLNQPQHF. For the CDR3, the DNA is TGTGCCAGCAGTTTCTTGGGGCTCAATCAGCCCCAGCATTTT. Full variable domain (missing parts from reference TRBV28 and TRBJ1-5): DVKVTQSSRYLVKRTGEKVFLECVQDMDHENMFWYRQDPGLGLRLIYFSYDVKMKEKGDIPEGYSVSREKKERFSLILESASTNQTSMYLCASSFLGLNQPQHFGDGTRLSIL.

The CDR3 loop reads CASKQGGGRTDTQYF. The CDR3 bases are TGTGCCAGCAAACAGGGCGGGGGGCGCACAGATACGCAGTATTTT. V and J are TRBV27 and TRBJ2-3; 8 bases fit TRBD2. CDR3 length equals 15 residues. The V and J ends lost 7 bases and 1 base, in that order; junction bases with no gene match: 7. CDR1 and CDR2 (germline): MNHEY, SMNVEV (reference sequence).

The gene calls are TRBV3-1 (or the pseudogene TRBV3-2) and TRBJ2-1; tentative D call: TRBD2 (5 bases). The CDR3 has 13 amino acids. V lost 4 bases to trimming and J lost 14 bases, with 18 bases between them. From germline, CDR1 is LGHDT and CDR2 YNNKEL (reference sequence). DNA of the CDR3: TGTGCCAGCAGCCTTGAGAGGAGGTTAGGGAAGTTCTTC. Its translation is CASSLERRLGKFF.

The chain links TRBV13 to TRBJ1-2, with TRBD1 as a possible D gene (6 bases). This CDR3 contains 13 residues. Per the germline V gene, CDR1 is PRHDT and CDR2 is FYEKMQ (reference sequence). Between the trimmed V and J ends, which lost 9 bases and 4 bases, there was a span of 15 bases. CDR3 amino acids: CASTGGAAYGYTF. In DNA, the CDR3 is TGTGCCAGTACGGGGGGGGCCGCCTATGGCTACACCTTC.

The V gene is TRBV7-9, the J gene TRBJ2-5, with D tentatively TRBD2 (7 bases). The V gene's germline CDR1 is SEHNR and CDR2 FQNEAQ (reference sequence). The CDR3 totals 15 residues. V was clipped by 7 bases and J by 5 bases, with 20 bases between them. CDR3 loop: CASTIQRGGAETQYF. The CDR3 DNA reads TGTGCCAGCACAATACAGAGAGGGGGGGCGGAGACCCAGTACTTC.

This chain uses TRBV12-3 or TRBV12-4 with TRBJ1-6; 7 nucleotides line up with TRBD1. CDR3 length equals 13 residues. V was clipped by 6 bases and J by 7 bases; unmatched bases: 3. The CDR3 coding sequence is TGTGCCAGCAGCAGGGGGAACAATTCACCCCTCCACTTT. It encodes CASSRGNNSPLHF.

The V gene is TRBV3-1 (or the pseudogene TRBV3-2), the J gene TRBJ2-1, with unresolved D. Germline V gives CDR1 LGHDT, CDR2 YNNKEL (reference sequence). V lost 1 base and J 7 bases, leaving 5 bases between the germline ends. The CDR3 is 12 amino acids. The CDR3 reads CASSQGRNEQFF. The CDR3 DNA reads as TGTGCCAGCAGCCAAGGGCGGAATGAGCAGTTCTTC.

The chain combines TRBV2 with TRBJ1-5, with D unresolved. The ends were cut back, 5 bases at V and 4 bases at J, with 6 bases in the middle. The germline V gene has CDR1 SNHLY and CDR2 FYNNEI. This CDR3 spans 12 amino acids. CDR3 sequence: CASSFANQPQHF. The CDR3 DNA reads TGTGCCAGCAGTTTCGCGAATCAGCCCCAGCATTTT.